Presented here are 25 T cell receptor beta chains from one specimen sequenced in a study of shared clonotypes between healthy human individuals. Measured with immunoSEQ multiplex PCR; TCRdb has only the in-frame clones, and not every one. The data show approximately 530,000 clones, approximately 94% seen once. The specimen sequenced was naive CD4+ T cells sorted from blood. The sample's subset: CD45RA+ positively selected. The receptors here all came from a woman aged 25 to 39 in good health.

The chain uses TRBV6-5 and TRBJ2-7; 12 bases fit TRBD1. CDR1 and CDR2 (germline): MNHEY, SVGAGI. The length of the CDR3 is 15 residues. V gave up 5 bases and J gave up 6 bases; unmatched junction bases: 8. CDR3 sequence: CASSHRDRGRSEQYF. CDR3 sequence (DNA): TGTGCCAGCAGTCACCGGGACAGGGGGCGTAGCGAGCAGTACTTC.

The rearrangement uses TRBV27 and TRBJ2-5; D gene ambiguous. This CDR3 is built from 14 residues. CDR1 and CDR2 (germline): MNHEY, SMNVEV (reference sequence). V gave up 5 bases and J gave up 7 bases, with 17 bases separating them. For the CDR3, the DNA is TGTGCCAGCAGTCTTCGAACGCAAGGTGGGACCCAGTACTTC. It encodes CASSLRTQGGTQYF.

The DNA of the CDR3 is TGCGCCAGCAGTGCAGAACTAAACACTGAAGCTTTCTTT. It yields the protein CASSAELNTEAFF. The chain has TRBV10-1 and TRBJ1-1; D unclear. The V end was cut by 4 bases, the J end by 2 bases, with 8 bases between. CDR1 is WNHNN, CDR2 SYGVQD, per germline (reference sequence). The length of the CDR3 is 13 residues.

CDR3 coding DNA: TGCGCCAGCAGTGAGTCGGGGGGCCCTTACGAGCAGTACTTC. Its protein product is CASSESGGPYEQYF. This chain links TRBV10-2 with TRBJ2-7; D may match TRBD1 or TRBD2 (6 bases each). This CDR3 has 14 amino acids. Germline V lookup: CDR1 WSHSY, CDR2 SAAADI. The V end was cut by 0 bases, the J end by 4 bases, with 10 bases between.

This chain uses TRBV18 with TRBJ2-7, with TRBD1 identical over 9 bases. The CDR3 is made up of 15 amino acids. Germline V gene lookup returns CDR1 KGHSH and CDR2 LQKENI. V was pared by 5 bases and J by 1 base, with 6 bases of the junction left unmatched. The CDR3 coding sequence is TGTGCCAGCTCATTGGGGACAGGGACTTCCTACGAGCAGTACTTC. This encodes CASSLGTGTSYEQYF.

V usage is TRBV18 and J usage is TRBJ2-1; tentatively, D is TRBD2 (5 bases). Per the germline V gene, CDR1 is KGHSH and CDR2 is LQKENI. The CDR3 has 15 residues. V shed 6 bases and J shed 0 bases, with 12 bases lying between them. CDR3 loop: CASSVGGGSYNEQFF. In DNA, the CDR3 is TGTGCCAGCTCGGTGGGTGGAGGCTCCTACAATGAGCAGTTCTTC.

The rearrangement uses TRBV5-1 and TRBJ2-7; 10 nucleotides match TRBD2. The CDR3 loop spans 19 amino acids. In germline, CDR1 is SGHRS, CDR2 YFSETQ. V trimming: 0 bases; J trimming: 3 bases; junction bases outside the gene matches: 15. DNA of the CDR3: TGCGCCAGCAGCTTGGCCGTAAAGGTTGGCACTAGCGGGGTCTACGAGCAGTACTTC. It translates to CASSLAVKVGTSGVYEQYF.

The gene calls are TRBV2 and TRBJ2-7; 10 bases match TRBD2. This CDR3 has 14 amino acids. Germline loops: CDR1 SNHLY, CDR2 FYNNEI. The J segment lost 6 bases and the V segment lost 5 bases, leaving 7 bases of the junction unmatched. Here the CDR3 DNA reads TGTGCCAGCAGTAAGGGGACTAGCGCCCGCGAGCAGTACTTC. Its translation is CASSKGTSAREQYF.

V is TRBV5-1 and J is TRBJ2-5; 7 bases match TRBD2. The CDR3 sequence is 15 residues long. With V trimmed by 0 bases and J by 3 bases, 5 bases remained unmatched. Germline loops: CDR1 SGHRS, CDR2 YFSETQ. In nucleotides, the CDR3 is TGCGCCAGCAGCTTGGGGTCTAGCGGTAAAGAGACCCAGTACTTC. Translating it yields CASSLGSSGKETQYF.

The chain employs TRBV11-2 and TRBJ2-5, with D uncertain. The CDR3 has 15 residues. The ends were cut back, 4 bases at V and 1 base at J, with 13 bases in the middle. The V gene's germline CDR1 is SGHAT and CDR2 FQNNGV. Here the CDR3 reads CASSSLSQAQETQYF. Here the CDR3 DNA reads TGTGCCAGCAGCTCCCTAAGCCAGGCCCAAGAGACCCAGTACTTC.

The chain has TRBV4-1 and TRBJ2-2, with D possibly matching TRBD1 (6 bases). This CDR3 is 17 amino acids long. V lost 8 bases, J lost 1 base, and 20 bases lay in between. Germline V lookup: CDR1 MGHRA, CDR2 YSYEKL. The CDR3 DNA reads TGCGCCAGCGCAAACAGGGTCGCTGCGGGGAACACCGGGGAGCTGTTTTTT. The encoded protein is CASANRVAAGNTGELFF.

The chain has TRBV28 and TRBJ2-2; D might be TRBD2 (6 bases). Germline-derived CDR1 and CDR2 are MDHEN and SYDVKM. CDR3 length: 14 amino acids. V was pared by 2 bases and J by 6 bases, with 10 bases between. The CDR3 nucleotides are TGTGCCAGCAGTTTAGTAGGAGGGTCCGGGGAGCTGTTTTTT. Translated, it gives CASSLVGGSGELFF. Combining the CDR3 with reference TRBV28 and TRBJ2-2 gives the whole variable domain DVKVTQSSRYLVKRTGEKVFLECVQDMDHENMFWYRQDPGLGLRLIYFSYDVKMKEKGDIPEGYSVSREKKERFSLILESASTNQTSMYLCASSLVGGSGELFFGEGSRLTVL.

The J gene is TRBJ2-7, the V gene TRBV5-1; 10 nucleotides line up with TRBD2. Looked up from germline, CDR1 is SGHRS and CDR2 is YFSETQ. The V gene end was trimmed by 3 bases and the J gene end by 5 bases; junction bases not matched to a gene: 8. This CDR3 has 15 amino acids. The CDR3 protein is CASSYTSGAPHEQYF. Here the CDR3 DNA reads TGCGCCAGCAGCTACACTAGCGGGGCCCCCCACGAGCAGTACTTC.

The genes are TRBV28 and TRBJ1-1, with D maybe TRBD1 (6 bases). CDR1 is MDHEN and CDR2 is SYDVKM in the germline V gene. The CDR3 is 17 amino acids. The V gene lost 5 bases and the J gene lost 4 bases, with 23 bases spanning the gap. CDR3 coding DNA: TGTGCCAGCAGTCTCCCCGGGGGCGAGAGGGTAAGCACTGAAGCTTTCTTT. Translation gives CASSLPGGERVSTEAFF.

V usage is TRBV27 and J usage is TRBJ1-5; D unclear. The germline gives CDR1 MNHEY, CDR2 SMNVEV (reference sequence). This CDR3 is built from 14 residues. Deletions cut 5 bases from V and 4 bases from J, with 12 bases between. The CDR3: CASSPSDGNQPQHF. In nucleotides, the CDR3 is TGTGCCAGCAGTCCCAGCGACGGGAATCAGCCCCAGCATTTT.

J is TRBJ2-2 and V is TRBV6-6; no reliable D call. This CDR3 contains 12 residues. Germline V CDR1 and CDR2: MNHNY, SVGAGI (reference sequence). V was shortened by 4 bases and J by 2 bases, with 2 bases between the two germline ends. The CDR3 DNA is TGTGCCAGCAGTTCCAACACCGGGGAGCTGTTTTTT. It yields the protein CASSSNTGELFF.

The rearrangement uses TRBV4-1 and TRBJ2-1; a possible D gene is TRBD2 (6 bases). CDR1 and CDR2 from the germline V gene are MGHRA and YSYEKL. Trimming stripped 0 bases from V and 1 base from J, with 10 bases between. The CDR3 has 16 amino acids. CDR3 sequence: CASSQERAGSYNEQFF. The CDR3 region has the DNA TGCGCCAGCAGCCAAGAGAGGGCGGGATCCTACAATGAGCAGTTCTTC.

With respect to this clone: The same CDR3 can be traced to other DNA sequences in this sample. The chain combines TRBV18 with TRBJ1-1; D not certain. CDR1 is KGHSH and CDR2 is LQKENI in the germline V gene. Trimming removed 3 bases from V and 1 base from J, with 6 bases in between. The CDR3 covers 13 residues. The CDR3 sequence is CASSPNPNTEAFF. DNA for the CDR3: TGTGCCAGCTCACCCAACCCGAACACTGAAGCTTTCTTT.

This clone has only one observation. V and J are TRBV5-1 and TRBJ1-1; TRBD1 is a possible D gene (6 bases). Germline V lookup: CDR1 SGHRS, CDR2 YFSETQ. This CDR3 is built from 14 residues. V shed 0 bases and J shed 3 bases, with 9 bases lying between them. CDR3 nucleotide sequence: TGCGCCAGCAGCTTGGGGGCAGGGGACACTGAAGCTTTCTTT. This sequence encodes CASSLGAGDTEAFF.

This chain's CDR3 is CASSLESQETQYF. In DNA, the CDR3 is TGCGCCAGCAGCTTGGAAAGCCAAGAGACCCAGTACTTC. This chain uses TRBV5-1 with TRBJ2-5, with no clear D. V was clipped by 0 bases and J by 1 base, with 4 bases between them. Germline CDR1 reads SGHRS; CDR2 reads YFSETQ. The CDR3 covers 13 residues.

The J gene is TRBJ2-5, the V gene TRBV28; no clear D gene. This CDR3 contains 13 residues. Trimming removed 5 bases from V and 2 bases from J, with 9 bases in between. The V gene's germline CDR1 is MDHEN and CDR2 SYDVKM. The CDR3 protein is CASSQSVQETQYF. The CDR3 DNA follows: TGTGCCAGCAGTCAGAGCGTACAAGAGACCCAGTACTTC. The whole variable domain, filled in from reference TRBV28 and TRBJ2-5, reads DVKVTQSSRYLVKRTGEKVFLECVQDMDHENMFWYRQDPGLGLRLIYFSYDVKMKEKGDIPEGYSVSREKKERFSLILESASTNQTSMYLCASSQSVQETQYFGPGTRLLVL.

This chain joins TRBV2 and TRBJ2-7; D perhaps matches TRBD1 (5 bases). Per germline, CDR1 SNHLY and CDR2 FYNNEI. This CDR3 region has 16 residues. V was trimmed by 3 bases and J by 4 bases, leaving 19 bases between them. The CDR3 is CASSERPGPQSYEQYF. For the CDR3, the DNA is TGTGCCAGCAGTGAGAGGCCAGGGCCGCAGAGTTACGAGCAGTACTTC. The whole variable domain, filled in from reference TRBV2 and TRBJ2-7, reads EPEVTQTPSHQVTQMGQEVILRCVPISNHLYFYWYRQILGQKVEFLVSFYNNEISEKSEIFDDQFSVERPDGSNFTLKIRSTKLEDSAMYFCASSERPGPQSYEQYFGPGTRLTVT.

This chain links TRBV5-6 with TRBJ2-6; a weak D match, TRBD1 (6 bases). The CDR3 consists of 16 residues. Germline V gene sequence: CDR1 SGHDT, CDR2 YYEEEE. Trimming cost V 2 bases and J 4 bases, with 13 bases left between them. For the CDR3, the DNA is TGTGCCAGCAGCTTCAGTACAGGGACCGGGGCCAACGTCCTGACTTTC. This gives the protein CASSFSTGTGANVLTF.

The chain couples TRBV6-5 to TRBJ2-2; D tentatively fits TRBD1 or TRBD2 (5 bases each). V was trimmed by 3 bases and J by 1 base, leaving 9 bases between them. The CDR3 covers 15 residues. The germline V gene has CDR1 MNHEY and CDR2 SVGAGI. This chain's CDR3 is CASSYGAGNTGELFF. CDR3 nucleotides: TGTGCCAGCAGTTATGGGGCGGGGAACACCGGGGAGCTGTTTTTT.

The chain joins TRBV4-1 to TRBJ2-1, with 10 bases lining up with TRBD2. This CDR3 spans 19 amino acids. V lost 1 base, J lost 0 bases, and 9 bases stayed unmatched. The germline CDR1 and CDR2 sequences are MGHRA and YSYEKL. CDR3 region: CASSQGSGRILSSYNEQFF. As DNA, the CDR3 is TGCGCCAGCAGCCAAGGTAGCGGGAGGATCCTAAGCTCCTACAATGAGCAGTTCTTC.